This T cell receptor (beta chain) was recorded in a study of cytomegalovirus exposure and HLA in healthy donors. PCR was performed using 60 Vbeta and 13 Jbeta primers. Authors' analysis steps: Later, an analysis found around 80 million unique TCR beta chains, and about 9.9 million of these were shared. This table comes from immunoSEQ multiplex PCR, and its TCRdb copy is limited to in-frame clones, with some not included. The V and J calls and clone size are taken from that table; D and trimming were inferred from the DNA. The table lists 210,000 or so clones, about 80% of them singletons. This clone occurred a few times. Antigen: not known. Whole-study results and caveats: Whilst most TCR sequences proved rare, a subset of public TCRs occurred across many donors. A later analysis, which compared TCR beta chains of equal frequency, found the HLA-associated ones more clonally expanded.

Germline CDR1 reads MNHNY; CDR2 reads SVGAGI (reference sequence). The CDR3 is 16 residues long. V lost 10 bases to trimming and J lost 2 bases, with 22 bases between them. This TCR derives from a middle-aged man in good health and CMV-seronegative. V and J are TRBV6-6 and TRBJ2-3, with D perhaps TRBD1 (6 bases). The sequenced sample was PBMCs. The CDR3 bases are TGTGCCATCAAGGGGCCCCCGGGACATCACACAGATACGCAGTATTTT. This encodes CAIKGPPGHHTDTQYF.